Below, 2 T cell receptor beta chains from the same sample are listed, as sequenced in a study of vaccination effects on CD4 cells after COVID-19. CD4+ T cells specific for antigen were expanded with viral peptide pools by the ViraFEST assay before sequencing. Having been cultured for less than 12 days, the cells underwent CD4+ T cell isolation. Of the BNT162b2 and mRNA-1273 vaccines, participants received two doses of one or the other. These receptors have no identified antigens. The data were produced by immunoSEQ multiplex PCR, yet TCRdb's version contains in-frame clones alone and is incomplete. The table records tens of thousands of clones, 60% to 80% of them present only once. The input for sequencing was CD4+ T cells from PBMCs cultured with HCoV-229E spike peptides, taken after COVID-19 vaccination. These receptors came from a human donor who received a COVID-19 vaccine.

The chain employs TRBV16 and TRBJ2-6; the D is unclear. Trimming removed 4 bases at V and 1 base at J, with 8 bases between. This CDR3 has 15 residues. The germline V gene has CDR1 KGHSY and CDR2 FQNENV. The CDR3 region is CASSPDPSGANVLTF. In nucleotides, the CDR3 is TGTGCCAGCAGCCCGGACCCTTCTGGGGCCAACGTCCTGACTTTC.

This rearrangement joins TRBV27 to TRBJ2-1, with D maybe TRBD2 (7 bases). The germline V and J ends were trimmed by 4 bases and 4 bases, with 23 bases remaining between them. The germline gives CDR1 MNHEY, CDR2 SMNVEV (reference sequence). This CDR3 has 18 residues. The CDR3 is CASSSLDSRGPKYNEQFF. The CDR3 DNA is TGTGCCAGCAGTTCCCTCGACTCGCGGGGGCCGAAGTACAATGAGCAGTTCTTC.